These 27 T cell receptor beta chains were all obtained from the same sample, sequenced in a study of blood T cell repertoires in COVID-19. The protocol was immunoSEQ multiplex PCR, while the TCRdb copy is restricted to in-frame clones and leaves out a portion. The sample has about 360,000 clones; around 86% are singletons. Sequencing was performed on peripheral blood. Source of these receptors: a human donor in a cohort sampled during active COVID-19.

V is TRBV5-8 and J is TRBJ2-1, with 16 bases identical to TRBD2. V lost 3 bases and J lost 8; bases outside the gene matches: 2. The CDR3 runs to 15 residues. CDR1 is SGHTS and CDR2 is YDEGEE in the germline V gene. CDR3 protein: CASSSGTSGRDEQFF. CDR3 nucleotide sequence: TGTGCCAGCAGCTCCGGGACTAGCGGGAGGGATGAGCAGTTCTTC.

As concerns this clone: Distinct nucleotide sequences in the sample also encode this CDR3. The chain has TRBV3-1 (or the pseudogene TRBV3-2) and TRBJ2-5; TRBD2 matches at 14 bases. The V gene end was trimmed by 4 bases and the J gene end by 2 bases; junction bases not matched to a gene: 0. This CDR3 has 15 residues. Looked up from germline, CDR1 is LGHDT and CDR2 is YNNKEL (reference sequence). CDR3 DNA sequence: TGTGCCAGCAGCCGACTAGCGGGAGGGCAAGAGACCCAGTACTTC. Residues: CASSRLAGGQETQYF.

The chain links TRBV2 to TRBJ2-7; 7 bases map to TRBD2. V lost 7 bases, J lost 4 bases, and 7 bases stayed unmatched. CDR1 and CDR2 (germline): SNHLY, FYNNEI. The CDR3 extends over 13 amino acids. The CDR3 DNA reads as TGTGCCAGCATCGGGGATAGCGGGTACGAGCAGTACTTC. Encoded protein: CASIGDSGYEQYF.

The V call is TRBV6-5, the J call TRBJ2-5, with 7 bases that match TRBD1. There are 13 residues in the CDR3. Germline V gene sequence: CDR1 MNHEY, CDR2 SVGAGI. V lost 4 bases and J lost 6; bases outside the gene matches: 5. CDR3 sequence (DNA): TGTGCCAGCAGTTTCGGACAGGTCCAGACCCAGTACTTC. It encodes CASSFGQVQTQYF.

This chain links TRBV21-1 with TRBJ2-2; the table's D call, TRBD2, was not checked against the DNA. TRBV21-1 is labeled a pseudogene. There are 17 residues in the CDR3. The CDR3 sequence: CASSKFVAGPYTGELFF. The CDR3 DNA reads TGTGCCAGCAGCAAGTTCGTAGCGGGACCTTACACCGGGGAGCTGTTTTTT.

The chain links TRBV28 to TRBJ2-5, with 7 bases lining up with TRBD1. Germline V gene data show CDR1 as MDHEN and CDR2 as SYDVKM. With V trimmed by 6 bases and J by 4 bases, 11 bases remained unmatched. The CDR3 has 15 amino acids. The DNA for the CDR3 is TGTGCCAGCAGAGACCCAGGGGGTACAGGAGAGACCCAGTACTTC. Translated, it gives CASRDPGGTGETQYF.

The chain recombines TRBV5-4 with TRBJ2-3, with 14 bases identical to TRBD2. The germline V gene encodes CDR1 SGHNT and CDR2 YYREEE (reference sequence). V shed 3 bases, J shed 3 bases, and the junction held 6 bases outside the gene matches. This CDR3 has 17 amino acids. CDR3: CASSSGLAGEWTDTQYF. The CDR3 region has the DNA TGTGCCAGCAGCTCGGGACTAGCGGGGGAATGGACAGATACGCAGTATTTT.

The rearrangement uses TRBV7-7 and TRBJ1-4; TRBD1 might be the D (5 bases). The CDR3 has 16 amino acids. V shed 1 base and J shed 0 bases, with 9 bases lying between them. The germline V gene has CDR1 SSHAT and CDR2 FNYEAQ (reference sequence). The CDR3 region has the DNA TGTGCCAGCAGCTTAGTCCGGGGGGCAACTAATGAAAAACTGTTTTTT. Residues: CASSLVRGATNEKLFF.

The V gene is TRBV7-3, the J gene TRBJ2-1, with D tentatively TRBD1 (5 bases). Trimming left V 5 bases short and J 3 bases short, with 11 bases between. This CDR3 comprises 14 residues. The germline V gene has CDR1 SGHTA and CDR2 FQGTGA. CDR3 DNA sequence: TGTGCCAGCAGCCCCACCACAGGCTACAATGAGCAGTTCTTC. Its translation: CASSPTTGYNEQFF. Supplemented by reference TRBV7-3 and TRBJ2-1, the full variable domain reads GAGVSQTPSNKVTEKGKYVELRCDPISGHTALYWYRQSLGQGPEFLIYFQGTGAADDSGLPNDRFFAVRPEGSVSTLKIQRTERGDSAVYLCASSPTTGYNEQFFGPGTRLTVL.

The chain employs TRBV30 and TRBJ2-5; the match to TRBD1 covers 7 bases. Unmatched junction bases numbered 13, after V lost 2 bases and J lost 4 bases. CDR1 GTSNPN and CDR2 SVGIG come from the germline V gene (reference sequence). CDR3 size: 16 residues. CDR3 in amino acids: CAWSPGGRGQRETQYF. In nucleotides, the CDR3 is TGTGCCTGGAGTCCAGGGGGTAGGGGGCAGAGAGAGACCCAGTACTTC.

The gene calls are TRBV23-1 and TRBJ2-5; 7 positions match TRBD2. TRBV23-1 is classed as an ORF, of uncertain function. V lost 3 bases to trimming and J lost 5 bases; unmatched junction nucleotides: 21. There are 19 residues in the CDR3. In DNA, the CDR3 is TGCGCCAGCAGTCACCCCGGGGGGAGCACCTCACCCAAGGGGGAGACCCAGTACTTC. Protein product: CASSHPGGSTSPKGETQYF.

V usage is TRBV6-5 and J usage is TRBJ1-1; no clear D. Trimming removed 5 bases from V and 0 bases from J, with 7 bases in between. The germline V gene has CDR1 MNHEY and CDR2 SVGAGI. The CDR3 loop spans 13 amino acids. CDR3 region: CASSPLMNTEAFF. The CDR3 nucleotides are TGTGCCAGCAGTCCACTGATGAACACTGAAGCTTTCTTT.

CDR3 loop: CASSLASGVPGGRTEAFF. The DNA of the CDR3 is TGCGCCAGCAGCTTGGCTTCTGGGGTACCGGGAGGGAGAACTGAAGCTTTCTTT. V gene TRBV5-1 combines with J gene TRBJ1-1; D call uncertain. Trimming pared 0 bases from V and 5 bases from J, leaving 23 bases between. Germline CDR1 is SGHRS and CDR2 is YFSETQ. The CDR3 extends over 18 amino acids. The entire variable domain, with the rest obtained from reference TRBV5-1 and TRBJ1-1, is as follows: KAGVTQTPRYLIKTRGQQVTLSCSPISGHRSVSWYQQTPGQGLQFLFEYFSETQRNKGNFPGRFSGRQFSNSRSEMNVSTLELGDSALYLCASSLASGVPGGRTEAFFGQGTRLTVV.

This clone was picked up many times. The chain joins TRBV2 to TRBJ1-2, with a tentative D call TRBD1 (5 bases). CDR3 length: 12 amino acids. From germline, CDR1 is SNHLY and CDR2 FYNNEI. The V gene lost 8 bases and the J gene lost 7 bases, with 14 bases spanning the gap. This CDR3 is CASPRGTTGYTF. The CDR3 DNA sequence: TGTGCCAGCCCTCGAGGGACTACTGGCTACACCTTC.

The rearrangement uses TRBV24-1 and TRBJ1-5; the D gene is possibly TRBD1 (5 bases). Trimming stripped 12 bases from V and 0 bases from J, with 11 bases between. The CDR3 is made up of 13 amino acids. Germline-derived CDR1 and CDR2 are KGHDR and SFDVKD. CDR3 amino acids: CAAGTDSNQPQHF. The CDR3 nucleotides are TGTGCCGCGGGGACGGATAGCAATCAGCCCCAGCATTTT.

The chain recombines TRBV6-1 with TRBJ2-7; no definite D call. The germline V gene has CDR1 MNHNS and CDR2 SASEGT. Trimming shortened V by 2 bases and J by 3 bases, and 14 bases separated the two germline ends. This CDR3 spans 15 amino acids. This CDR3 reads CASSELPPVLYEQYF. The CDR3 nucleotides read TGTGCCAGCAGTGAATTACCCCCGGTGCTCTACGAGCAGTACTTC.

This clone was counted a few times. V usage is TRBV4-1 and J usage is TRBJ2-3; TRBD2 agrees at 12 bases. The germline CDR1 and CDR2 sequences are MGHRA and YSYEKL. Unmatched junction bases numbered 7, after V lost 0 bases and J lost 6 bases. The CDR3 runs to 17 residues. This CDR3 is CASSQERLAGGGDTQYF. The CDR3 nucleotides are TGCGCCAGCAGCCAAGAAAGGCTAGCGGGAGGGGGGGATACGCAGTATTTT.

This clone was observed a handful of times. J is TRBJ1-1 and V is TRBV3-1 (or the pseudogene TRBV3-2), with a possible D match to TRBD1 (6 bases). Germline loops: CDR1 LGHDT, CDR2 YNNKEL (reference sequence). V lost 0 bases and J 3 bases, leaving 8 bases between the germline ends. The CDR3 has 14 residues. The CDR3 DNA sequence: TGTGCCAGCAGCCAAGATACAGGGTACACTGAAGCTTTCTTT. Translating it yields CASSQDTGYTEAFF.

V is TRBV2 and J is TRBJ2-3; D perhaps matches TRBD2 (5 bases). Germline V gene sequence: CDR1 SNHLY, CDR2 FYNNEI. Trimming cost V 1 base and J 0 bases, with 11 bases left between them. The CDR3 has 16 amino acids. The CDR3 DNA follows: TGTGCCAGCAGTGAAGGGTCTAGCCGTAGCACAGATACGCAGTATTTT. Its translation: CASSEGSSRSTDTQYF.

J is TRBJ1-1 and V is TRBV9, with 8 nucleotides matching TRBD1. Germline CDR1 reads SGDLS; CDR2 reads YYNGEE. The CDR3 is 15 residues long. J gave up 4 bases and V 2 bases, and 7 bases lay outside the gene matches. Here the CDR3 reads CASSVPTGDVTEAFF. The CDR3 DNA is TGTGCCAGCAGCGTCCCGACAGGGGATGTCACTGAAGCTTTCTTT.

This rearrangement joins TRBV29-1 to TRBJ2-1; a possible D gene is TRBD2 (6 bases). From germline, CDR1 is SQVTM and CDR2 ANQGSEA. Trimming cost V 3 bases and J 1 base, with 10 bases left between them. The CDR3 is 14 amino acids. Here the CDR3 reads CSVDGAGSYNEQFF. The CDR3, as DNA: TGCAGCGTTGACGGTGCGGGATCCTACAATGAGCAGTTCTTC.

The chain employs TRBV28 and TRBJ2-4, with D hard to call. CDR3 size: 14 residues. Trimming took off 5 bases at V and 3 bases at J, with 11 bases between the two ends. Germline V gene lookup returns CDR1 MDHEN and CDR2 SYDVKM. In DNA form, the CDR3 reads TGTGCCAGCAGTCCCCCGTTCGGCAAAAACATTCAGTACTTC. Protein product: CASSPPFGKNIQYF.

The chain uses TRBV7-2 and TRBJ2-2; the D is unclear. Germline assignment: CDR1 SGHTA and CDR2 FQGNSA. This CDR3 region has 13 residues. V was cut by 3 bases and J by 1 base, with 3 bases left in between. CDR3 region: CASSFWNTGELFF. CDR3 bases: TGTGCCAGCAGCTTCTGGAACACCGGGGAGCTGTTTTTT.

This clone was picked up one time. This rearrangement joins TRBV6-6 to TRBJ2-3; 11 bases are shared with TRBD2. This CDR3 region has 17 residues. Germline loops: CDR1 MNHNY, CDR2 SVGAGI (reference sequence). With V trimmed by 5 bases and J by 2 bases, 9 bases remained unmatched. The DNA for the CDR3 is TGTGCCAGCAGTCACAGTAGACTAGCGGGGACCACAGATACGCAGTATTTT. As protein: CASSHSRLAGTTDTQYF.

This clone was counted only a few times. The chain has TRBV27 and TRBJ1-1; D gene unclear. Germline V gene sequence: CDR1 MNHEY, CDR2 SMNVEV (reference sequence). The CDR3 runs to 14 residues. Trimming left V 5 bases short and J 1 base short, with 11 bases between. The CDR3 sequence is CASSPLTPNTEAFF. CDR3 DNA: TGTGCCAGCAGTCCCCTGACACCGAACACTGAAGCTTTCTTT.

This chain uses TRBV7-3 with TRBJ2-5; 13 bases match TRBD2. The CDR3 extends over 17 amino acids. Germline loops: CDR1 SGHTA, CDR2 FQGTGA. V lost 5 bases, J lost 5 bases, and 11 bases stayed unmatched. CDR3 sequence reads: CASSPFPGLAGEETQYF. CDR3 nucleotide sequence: TGTGCCAGCAGCCCCTTCCCCGGACTAGCGGGAGAGGAGACCCAGTACTTC.

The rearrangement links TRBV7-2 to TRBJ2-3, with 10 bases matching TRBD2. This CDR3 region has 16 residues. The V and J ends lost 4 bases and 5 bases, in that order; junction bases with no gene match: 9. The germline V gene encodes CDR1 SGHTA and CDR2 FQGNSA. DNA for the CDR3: TGTGCCAGCAGCTCCAGCGGGGGGGCCGATGGAGATACGCAGTATTTT. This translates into CASSSSGGADGDTQYF. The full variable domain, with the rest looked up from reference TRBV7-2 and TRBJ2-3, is GAGVSQSPSNKVTEKGKDVELRCDPISGHTALYWYRQSLGQGLEFLIYFQGNSAPDKSGLPSDRFSAERTGGSVSTLTIQRTQQEDSAVYLCASSSSGGADGDTQYFGPGTRLTVL.